Following are 20 T cell receptor beta chains from one sample sequenced in a study of T cells after yellow fever vaccination. Via MiXCR, TCRdb re-called the 5' RACE reads, giving one row per CDR3 protein. The table shows under 200,000 distinct CDR3 sequences, with around 7.3% occurring only once. Specimen: CD4+ T cells sorted from PBMCs, collected about 5 days after the first yellow fever vaccination. Receptors originate from a man aged 18 to 29 who received the YFV17D yellow fever vaccine.

The V and J genes are TRBV5-6 and TRBJ2-7; unclear D gene. From germline, CDR1 is SGHDT and CDR2 YYEEEE. V lost 8 bases, J lost 3 bases, and 15 bases lay in between. This CDR3 is 13 amino acids long. The CDR3 reads CARSPGLNYEQYF. The CDR3 bases are TGTGCCAGGAGCCCCGGGCTCAACTACGAGCAGTACTTC.

This clonotype was counted at least ten times. The V and J genes are TRBV10-3 and TRBJ2-3; TRBD2 agrees at 9 bases. This CDR3 spans 14 amino acids. CDR1 is ENHRY, CDR2 SYGVKD, per germline. V was clipped by 7 bases and J by 1 base; unmatched bases: 3. CDR3: CAIKASGGTDTQYF. The CDR3 nucleotides are TGTGCCATCAAAGCTAGCGGGGGCACAGATACGCAGTATTTT.

The chain links TRBV4-2 to TRBJ2-2; D assignment may be TRBD1 or TRBD2 (5 bases each). The germline V gene has CDR1 LGHNA and CDR2 YNFKEQ. V was shortened by 1 base and J by 6 bases, with 9 bases between the two germline ends. The length of the CDR3 is 14 residues. CDR3 sequence (DNA): TGTGCCAGCAGCCAAGCAAGGGACGCCGGGGAGCTGTTTTTT. It specifies CASSQARDAGELFF.

This clonotype was recorded at least ten times. CDR3 coding DNA: TGTGCCAGCAGTTCTCGTCCGGGACAGGGCTACGAGCAGTACTTC. Its protein product is CASSSRPGQGYEQYF. This chain connects TRBV27 to TRBJ2-7, with TRBD1 matching over 9 bases. CDR1 is MNHEY, CDR2 SMNVEV, per germline (reference sequence). Trimming at V came to 4 bases and at J to 3 bases, leaving 7 bases not matched to a gene. The CDR3 loop spans 15 amino acids.

The table lists this clonotype with a few counts. The V call is TRBV12-3 or TRBV12-4, the J call TRBJ2-7, with 8 positions matching TRBD1. The CDR3 runs 15 residues. Trimming cost V 2 bases and J 2 bases; bases outside gene matches: 5. The DNA for the CDR3 is TGTGCCAGCAGTTTAACCAGGGGGCACACCTACGAGCAGTACTTC. Its translation is CASSLTRGHTYEQYF.

This clonotype has a count of ten or more. V is TRBV20-1 and J is TRBJ1-2; 7 nucleotides match TRBD1. The CDR3 loop spans 14 amino acids. The junction had 5 bases not matched to a gene; V was cut back by 0 bases and J by 4 bases. The germline V gene has CDR1 DFQATT and CDR2 SNEGSKA (reference sequence). CDR3 nucleotides: TGCAGTGCTAGAGATCCGGGACAGCCCTATGGCTACACCTTC. It codes for CSARDPGQPYGYTF.

This clonotype was recorded at least ten times. V usage is TRBV2 and J usage is TRBJ1-1; D unresolved. This CDR3 is built from 13 residues. V lost 4 bases to trimming and J lost 1 base, with 7 bases between them. Germline CDR1 reads SNHLY; CDR2 reads FYNNEI. The CDR3 protein is CASSVDGNTEAFF. The CDR3 DNA reads TGTGCCAGCAGTGTCGACGGGAACACTGAAGCTTTCTTT.

The count of this clonotype is one. This sequence may be a read error, since a much larger clone differs from it by one base. V usage is TRBV5-1 and J usage is TRBJ1-1; D remains ambiguous. V shed 3 bases and J shed 5 bases, with 11 bases lying between them. Germline CDR1 reads SGHRS; CDR2 reads YFSETQ. The CDR3 has 13 residues. DNA for the CDR3: TGCGCCAGCAGCTCGCTGGACCAGACTGAAGCTTTCTTT. This sequence encodes CASSSLDQTEAFF.

This clonotype has at least ten counts. This sequence joins TRBV18 and TRBJ1-2; 11 bases align to TRBD1. The CDR3 contains 11 residues. J gave up 14 bases and V 5 bases, and 4 bases lay outside the gene matches. CDR1 KGHSH and CDR2 LQKENI come from the germline V gene. The chain's CDR3 is CASSSGTGGTF. The DNA of the CDR3 is TGTGCCAGCTCATCAGGGACAGGGGGGACCTTC. The whole variable domain, remainder taken from reference TRBV18 and TRBJ1-2, is NAGVMQNPRHLVRRRGQEARLRCSPMKGHSHVYWYRQLPEEGLKFMVYLQKENIIDESGMPKERFSAEFPKEGPSILRIQQVVRGDSAAYFCASSSGTGGTFGSGTRLTVV.

A few counts support this clonotype. This sequence joins TRBV20-1 and TRBJ2-6, with 7 bases lining up with TRBD1. V shed 1 base, J shed 1 base, and the junction held 1 base outside the gene matches. The length of the CDR3 is 15 residues. Per the germline V gene, CDR1 is DFQATT and CDR2 is SNEGSKA (reference sequence). DNA of the CDR3: TGCAGTGCTAGAGGGGACAGTTCTGGGGCCAACGTCCTGACTTTC. This translates into CSARGDSSGANVLTF.

V and J are TRBV20-1 and TRBJ1-3; D is ambiguous. Germline V gene data show CDR1 as DFQATT and CDR2 as SNEGSKA (reference sequence). The CDR3 totals 13 residues. V lost 3 bases and J lost 1, with 7 bases in between. The CDR3 DNA reads as TGCAGTGCTAGGGTTGGGTCTGGAAACACCATATATTTT. Translation gives CSARVGSGNTIYF.

V gene TRBV15 combines with J gene TRBJ1-4; D is uncertain. This CDR3 is 16 amino acids long. The germline CDR1 and CDR2 sequences are LNHNV and YYDKDF (reference sequence). V gave up 0 bases and J gave up 0 bases, with 8 bases separating them. In DNA form, the CDR3 reads TGTGCCACCAGCAGAGATCAACGAGCAACTAATGAAAAACTGTTTTTT. Protein: CATSRDQRATNEKLFF.

This clonotype was observed many times. The CDR3 DNA reads as TGTGCCAGTAGTATAACTACAGGACCCCAAGAGACCCAGTACTTC. Translating gives CASSITTGPQETQYF. The V call is TRBV19, the J call TRBJ2-5; a weak D match, TRBD1 (5 bases). The CDR3 totals 15 residues. The germline gives CDR1 LNHDA, CDR2 SQIVND (reference sequence). V dropped 2 bases and J dropped 1 base, with 11 bases sitting between them. Drawing the rest from reference TRBV19 and TRBJ2-5, the complete variable domain is DGGITQSPKYLFRKEGQNVTLSCEQNLNHDAMYWYRQDPGQGLRLIYYSQIVNDFQKGDIAEGYSVSREKKESFPLTVTSAQKNPTAFYLCASSITTGPQETQYFGPGTRLLVL.

In its sample, this clonotype was seen many times. The rearrangement uses TRBV10-2 and TRBJ2-3, with 8 bases fitting TRBD2. The CDR3 has 14 residues. After removal of 9 bases from V and 2 bases from J, the junction contained 7 bases not matched to a gene. Germline V gene lookup returns CDR1 WSHSY and CDR2 SAAADI. CDR3 nucleotides: TGCGCCAGTAAAGAGCGGGGGAACACAGATACGCAGTATTTT. It codes for CASKERGNTDTQYF.

The chain links TRBV9 to TRBJ2-5; D may match TRBD1 or TRBD2 (7 bases each). CDR1 is SGDLS and CDR2 is YYNGEE in the germline V gene. V lost 0 bases, J lost 5 bases, and 20 bases lay in between. The CDR3 runs to 17 residues. CDR3 sequence (DNA): TGTGCCAGCAGCGTAGAGGGGGGGACAGTGCCTGGGGAGACCCAGTACTTC. Translated: CASSVEGGTVPGETQYF.

This clonotype was seen ten or more times. The V and J genes are TRBV5-4 and TRBJ2-1; TRBD1 matches at 7 bases. The CDR3 is made up of 16 amino acids. Germline loops: CDR1 SGHNT, CDR2 YYREEE (reference sequence). With V trimmed by 0 bases and J by 0 bases, 3 bases remained unmatched. CDR3 loop: CASSLGGQSSYNEQFF. CDR3 DNA sequence: TGTGCCAGCAGCTTGGGGGGACAGAGCTCCTACAATGAGCAGTTCTTC.

A few counts support this clonotype. The J gene is TRBJ2-5, the V gene TRBV6-2 or TRBV6-3; D remains ambiguous. CDR1 is MNHEY, CDR2 SVGEGT, per germline. This CDR3 is 18 amino acids long. Deletions cut 5 bases from V and 0 bases from J, with 22 bases between. This CDR3 reads CASSTTPHQTLYQETQYF. The CDR3, as DNA: TGTGCCAGCAGTACTACCCCTCACCAGACTCTGTACCAAGAGACCCAGTACTTC.

In this sample, this clonotype turned up many times. The chain is built from TRBV7-2 and TRBJ1-1, with TRBD1 as a possible D gene (5 bases). V gave up 4 bases and J gave up 3 bases, with 12 bases separating them. This CDR3 has 14 amino acids. The germline gives CDR1 SGHTA, CDR2 FQGNSA. The CDR3, as DNA: TGTGCCAGCAGCTCCAGAGGGGTTGACACTGAAGCTTTCTTT. It encodes CASSSRGVDTEAFF.

This clonotype was detected many times. J is TRBJ2-1 and V is TRBV20-1; D is perhaps TRBD1 (6 bases). V dropped 6 bases and J dropped 2 bases, with 14 bases sitting between them. This CDR3 contains 14 residues. The germline gives CDR1 DFQATT, CDR2 SNEGSKA (reference sequence). The CDR3 here is CSAPQGPTYNEQFF. The CDR3 region has the DNA TGCAGTGCCCCACAGGGACCCACCTACAATGAGCAGTTCTTC.

The table lists this clonotype with a few counts. This rearrangement joins TRBV12-3 or TRBV12-4 to TRBJ2-3; 9 nucleotides agree with TRBD2. The ends lost 6 bases at V and 5 bases at J; junction bases unmatched: 6. CDR3 length: 14 residues. In DNA form, the CDR3 reads TGTGCCAGCAGCCTAGCGGGGCGGAGAGATACGCAGTATTTT. It is translated as CASSLAGRRDTQYF.